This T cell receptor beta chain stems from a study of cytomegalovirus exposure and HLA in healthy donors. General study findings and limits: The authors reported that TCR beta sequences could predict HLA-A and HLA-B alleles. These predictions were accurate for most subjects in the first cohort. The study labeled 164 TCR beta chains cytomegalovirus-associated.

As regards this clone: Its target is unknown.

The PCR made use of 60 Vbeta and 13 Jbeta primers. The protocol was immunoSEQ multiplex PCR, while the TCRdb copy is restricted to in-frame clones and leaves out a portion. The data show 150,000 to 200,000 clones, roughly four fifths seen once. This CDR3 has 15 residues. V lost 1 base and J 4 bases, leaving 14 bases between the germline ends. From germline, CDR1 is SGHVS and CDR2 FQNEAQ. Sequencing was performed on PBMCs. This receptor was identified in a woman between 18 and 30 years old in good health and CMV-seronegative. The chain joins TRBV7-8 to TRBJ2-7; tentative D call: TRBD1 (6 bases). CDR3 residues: CASSLGPGRGYEQYV. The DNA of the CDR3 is TGTGCCAGCAGCTTAGGCCCGGGCAGGGGATACGAGCAGTACGTC.